The clone carrying this T cell receptor (beta chain) was recorded many times. What it recognizes is unknown. Study results and caveats: Greatest tumor Treg TCR overlap was with tumor naive CD4+ cells. Larger-cohort validation covered only one TCR beta V-J rearrangement.

After constant-region reverse-primer amplification, full-length variable regions underwent semi-nested PCR with Nested Universal Primer A. TCRdb ran MiXCR on the 5' RACE reads and lists one entry per CDR3 protein. Among 55,000 or so distinct CDR3 sequences, more than 20% were seen once, and the ten largest hold 2.5% to 4%. Germline V gene sequence: CDR1 SGHRS, CDR2 YFSETQ. CDR3 length equals 13 residues. Trimming removed 0 bases at V and 1 base at J, with 4 bases between. Cells sorted as Tregs were CD4+, CD25+ and CD127-/low. The TCR originated in a female donor with breast cancer. The specimen was tumor-infiltrating Tregs sorted from the breast tumor. V gene TRBV5-1 combines with J gene TRBJ1-1; D not certain. CDR3 DNA sequence: TGCGCCAGCAGCTTGGCAGGGAACACTGAAGCTTTCTTT. Its protein is CASSLAGNTEAFF.